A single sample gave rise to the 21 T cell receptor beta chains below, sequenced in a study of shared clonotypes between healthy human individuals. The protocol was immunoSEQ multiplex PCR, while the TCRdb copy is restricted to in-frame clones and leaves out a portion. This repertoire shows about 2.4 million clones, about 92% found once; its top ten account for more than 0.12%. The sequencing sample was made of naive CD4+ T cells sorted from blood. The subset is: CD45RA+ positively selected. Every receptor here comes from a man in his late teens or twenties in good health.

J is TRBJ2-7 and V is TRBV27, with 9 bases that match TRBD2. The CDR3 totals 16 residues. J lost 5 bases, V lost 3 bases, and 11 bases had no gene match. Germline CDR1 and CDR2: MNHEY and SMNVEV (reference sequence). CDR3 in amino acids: CASSFWKLAGDDEQYF. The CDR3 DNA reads TGTGCCAGCAGTTTTTGGAAATTAGCGGGAGACGACGAGCAGTACTTC.

The CDR3, as DNA: TGTGCCAGCAGCTTGGCTAGCGGTCATGTCGAGCAGTACTTC. It codes for CASSLASGHVEQYF. V usage is TRBV5-4 and J usage is TRBJ2-7, with 7 bases lining up with TRBD2. The length of the CDR3 is 14 residues. The germline V gene encodes CDR1 SGHNT and CDR2 YYREEE (reference sequence). Trimming removed 0 bases from V and 6 bases from J; junction bases left unmatched: 6.

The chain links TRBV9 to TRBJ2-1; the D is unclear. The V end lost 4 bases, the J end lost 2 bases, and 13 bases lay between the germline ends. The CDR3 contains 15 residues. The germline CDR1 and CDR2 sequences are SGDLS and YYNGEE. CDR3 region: CASSPQTAPYNEQFF. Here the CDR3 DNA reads TGTGCCAGCAGCCCCCAGACGGCCCCCTACAATGAGCAGTTCTTC.

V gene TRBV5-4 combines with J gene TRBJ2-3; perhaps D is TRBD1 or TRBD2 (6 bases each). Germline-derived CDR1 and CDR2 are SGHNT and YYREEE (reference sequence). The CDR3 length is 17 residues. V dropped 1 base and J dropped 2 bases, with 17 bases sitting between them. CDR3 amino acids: CASSLLGGSGLTDTQYF. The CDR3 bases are TGTGCCAGCAGCTTGTTAGGGGGTAGCGGCCTCACAGATACGCAGTATTTT.

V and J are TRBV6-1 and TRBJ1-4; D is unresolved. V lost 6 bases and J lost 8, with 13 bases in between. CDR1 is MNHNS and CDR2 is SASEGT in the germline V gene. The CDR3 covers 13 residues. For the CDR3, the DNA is TGTGCCAGCAGAGGGCGGACCATCGAAAAACTGTTTTTT. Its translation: CASRGRTIEKLFF.

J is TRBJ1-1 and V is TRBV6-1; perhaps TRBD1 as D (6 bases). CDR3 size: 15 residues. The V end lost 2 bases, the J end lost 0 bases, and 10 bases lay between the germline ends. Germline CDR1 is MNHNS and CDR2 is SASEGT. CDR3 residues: CASSEFSGVNTEAFF. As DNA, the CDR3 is TGTGCCAGCAGTGAATTCTCAGGGGTGAACACTGAAGCTTTCTTT.

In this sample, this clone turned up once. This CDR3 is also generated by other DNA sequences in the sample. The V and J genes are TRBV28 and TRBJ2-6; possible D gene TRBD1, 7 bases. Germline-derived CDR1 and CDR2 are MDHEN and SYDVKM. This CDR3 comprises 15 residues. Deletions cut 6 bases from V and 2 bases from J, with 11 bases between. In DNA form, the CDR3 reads TGTGCCAGCAGCGGAGGGGGCGCTGGGGCCAACGTCCTGACTTTC. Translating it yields CASSGGGAGANVLTF.

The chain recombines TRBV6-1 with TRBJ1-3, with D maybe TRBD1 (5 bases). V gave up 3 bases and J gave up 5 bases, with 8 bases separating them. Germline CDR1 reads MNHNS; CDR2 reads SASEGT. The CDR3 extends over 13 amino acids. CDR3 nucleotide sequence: TGTGCCAGCAGTGACAGGGCCCGAAACACCATATATTTT. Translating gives CASSDRARNTIYF.

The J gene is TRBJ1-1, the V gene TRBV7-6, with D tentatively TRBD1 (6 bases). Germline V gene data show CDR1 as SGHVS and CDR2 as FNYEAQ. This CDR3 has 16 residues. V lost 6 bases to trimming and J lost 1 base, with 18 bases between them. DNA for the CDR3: TGTGCCAGCAGACCTGGGGGGGCGAGCACGAACACTGAAGCTTTCTTT. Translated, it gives CASRPGGASTNTEAFF.

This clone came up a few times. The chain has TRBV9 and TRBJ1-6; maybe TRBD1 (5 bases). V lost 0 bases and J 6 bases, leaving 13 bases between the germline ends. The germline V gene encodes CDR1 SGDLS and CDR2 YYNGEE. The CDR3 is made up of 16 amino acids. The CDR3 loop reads CASSVDVGTSNSPLHF. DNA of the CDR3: TGTGCCAGCAGCGTAGATGTGGGGACCTCTAATTCACCCCTCCACTTT.

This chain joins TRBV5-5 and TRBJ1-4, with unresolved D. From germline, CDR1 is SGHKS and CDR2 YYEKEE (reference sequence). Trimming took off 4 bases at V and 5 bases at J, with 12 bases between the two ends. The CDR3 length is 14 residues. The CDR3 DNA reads TGTGCCAGCAGCCTTCGGGGATCCAATGAAAAACTGTTTTTT. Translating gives CASSLRGSNEKLFF.

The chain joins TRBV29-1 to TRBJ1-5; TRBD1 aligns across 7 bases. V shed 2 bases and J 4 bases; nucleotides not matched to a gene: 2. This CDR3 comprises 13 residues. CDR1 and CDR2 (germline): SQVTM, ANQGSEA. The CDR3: CSVEWDRNQPQHF. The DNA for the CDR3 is TGCAGCGTTGAATGGGACAGAAATCAGCCCCAGCATTTT.

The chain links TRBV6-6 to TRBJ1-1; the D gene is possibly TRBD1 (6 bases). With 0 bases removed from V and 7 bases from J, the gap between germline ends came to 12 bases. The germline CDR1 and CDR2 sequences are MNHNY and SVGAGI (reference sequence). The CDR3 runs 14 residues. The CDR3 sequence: CASSYSGTMLEAFF. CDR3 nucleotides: TGTGCCAGCAGTTACTCCGGGACAATGCTTGAAGCTTTCTTT.

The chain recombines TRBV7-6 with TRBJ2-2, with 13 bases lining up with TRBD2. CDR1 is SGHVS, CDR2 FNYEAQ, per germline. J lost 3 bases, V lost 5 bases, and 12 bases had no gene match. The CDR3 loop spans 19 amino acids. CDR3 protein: CASSPLTSGGGSHTGELFF. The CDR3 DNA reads TGTGCCAGCAGCCCCCTAACTAGCGGGGGGGGTTCTCACACCGGGGAGCTGTTTTTT.

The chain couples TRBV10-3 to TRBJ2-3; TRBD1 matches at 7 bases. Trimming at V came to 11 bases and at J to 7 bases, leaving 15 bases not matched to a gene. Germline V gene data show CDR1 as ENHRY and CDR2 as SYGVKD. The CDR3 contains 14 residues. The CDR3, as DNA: TGTGCCGCCCATACAGGGGCAGTTGGAAATACGCAGTATTTT. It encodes CAAHTGAVGNTQYF.

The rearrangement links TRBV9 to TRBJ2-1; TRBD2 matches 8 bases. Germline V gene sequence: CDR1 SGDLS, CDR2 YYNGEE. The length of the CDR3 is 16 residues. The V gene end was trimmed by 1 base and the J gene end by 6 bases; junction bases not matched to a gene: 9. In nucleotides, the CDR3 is TGTGCCAGCAGCGTAACTCCCGGGGGGGCGAGCAATGAGCAGTTCTTC. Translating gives CASSVTPGGASNEQFF.

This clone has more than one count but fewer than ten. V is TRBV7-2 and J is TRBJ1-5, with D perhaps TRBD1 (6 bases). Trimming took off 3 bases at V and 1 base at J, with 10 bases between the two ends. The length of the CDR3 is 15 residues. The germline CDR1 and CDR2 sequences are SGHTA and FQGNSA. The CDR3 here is CASSFTGLSNQPQHF. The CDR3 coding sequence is TGTGCCAGCAGCTTCACAGGGCTCAGCAATCAGCCCCAGCATTTT.

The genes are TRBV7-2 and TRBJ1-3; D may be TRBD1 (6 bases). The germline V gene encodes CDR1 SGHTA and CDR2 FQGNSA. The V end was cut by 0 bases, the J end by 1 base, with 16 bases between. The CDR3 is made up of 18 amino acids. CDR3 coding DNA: TGTGCCAGCAGCTTAGCTCCTATAAACAGGGAATCTGGAAACACCATATATTTT. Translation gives CASSLAPINRESGNTIYF.

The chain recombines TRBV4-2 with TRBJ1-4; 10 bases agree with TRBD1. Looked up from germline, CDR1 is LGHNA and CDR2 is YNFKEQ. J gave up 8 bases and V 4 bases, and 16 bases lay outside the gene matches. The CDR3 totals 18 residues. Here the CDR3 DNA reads TGTGCCAGCAGCCCCATCGGGACAGGGGAAAGAAGCGGAGAAAAACTGTTTTTT. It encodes CASSPIGTGERSGEKLFF.

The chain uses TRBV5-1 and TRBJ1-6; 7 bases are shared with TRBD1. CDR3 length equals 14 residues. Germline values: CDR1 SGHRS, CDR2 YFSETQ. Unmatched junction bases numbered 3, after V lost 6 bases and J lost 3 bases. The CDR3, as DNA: TGCGCCAGCACCGGACAGGACTATAATTCACCCCTCCACTTT. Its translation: CASTGQDYNSPLHF. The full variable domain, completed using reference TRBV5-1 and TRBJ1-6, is KAGVTQTPRYLIKTRGQQVTLSCSPISGHRSVSWYQQTPGQGLQFLFEYFSETQRNKGNFPGRFSGRQFSNSRSEMNVSTLELGDSALYLCASTGQDYNSPLHFGNGTRLTVT.

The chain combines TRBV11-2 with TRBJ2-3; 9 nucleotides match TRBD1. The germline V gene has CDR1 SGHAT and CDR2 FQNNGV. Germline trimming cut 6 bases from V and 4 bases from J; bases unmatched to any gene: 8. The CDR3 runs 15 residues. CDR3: CASSRGQGAPDTQYF. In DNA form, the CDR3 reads TGTGCCAGCAGTCGGGGACAGGGAGCCCCAGATACGCAGTATTTT.